These T cell receptor beta chains were read from a single sample in a study. TCRdb recomputed calls from the 5' RACE reads with MiXCR, one row per CDR3 protein. The table has 45,000 to 55,000 distinct CDR3 sequences, approximately 24% seen once; the top ten hold 3% to 4%. The specimen was tumor-infiltrating naive CD4+ T cells sorted from the breast tumor. The receptors were gathered from a female donor with breast cancer. Both conserved end residues are part of each CDR3. The D gene is left open where the match is weak. Only part of the rows carry a size: once, few, many, or a class if the clone is expanded.

clone_size	d_call	v_call	j_call	cdr3_nt	cdr3_aa
few	-	TRBV29-1	TRBJ2-5	TGCAGCGTTACCCACCCCGGGGGAGTGAGAGAGACCCAGTACTTC	CSVTHPGGVRETQYF
few	-	TRBV3-1	TRBJ2-7	TGTGCCAGCAGCCATCTCCGGTCCTACGAGCAGTACTTC	CASSHLRSYEQYF
-	-	TRBV7-2	TRBJ1-6	TGTGCCAGCAGCTTCCGGGCTCCCTATTCACCCCTCCACTTT	CASSFRAPYSPLHF
many	-	TRBV9	TRBJ2-5	TGTGCCAGCAGCGCCCACTGGGGGGGCGGGGAGACCCAGTACTTC	CASSAHWGGGETQYF
-	-	TRBV20-1	TRBJ1-5	TGCAGTGCTACTCCGCCGGGGGGTCAGGCCCAGCATTTT	CSATPPGGQAQHF
-	TRBD2	TRBV7-2	TRBJ2-3	TGTGCCAGCAGCCCAAGCGGAGGGCTAGCGGGGGGAACAGATACGCAGTATTTT	CASSPSGGLAGGTDTQYF
few	-	TRBV24-1	TRBJ1-1	TGTGCCACCCAGGGTTCGAACACTGAAGCTTTCTTT	CATQGSNTEAFF
few	-	TRBV6-2/TRBV6-3	TRBJ1-1	TGTGCCAGCAGTTCGCAGGGTGGTCCCACTGAAGCTTTCTTT	CASSSQGGPTEAFF
-	TRBD2	TRBV20-1	TRBJ2-1	TGCAGTGCTAGAGCGGGGGGTAGCTCCTACAATGAGCAGTTCTTC	CSARAGGSSYNEQFF
many	-	TRBV10-3	TRBJ2-7	TGTGCCATCAGGACGGATAGCTCCTACGAGCAGTACTTC	CAIRTDSSYEQYF
few	-	TRBV4-2	TRBJ2-2	TGTGCCAGCAGCCAAGAGTCCCCGAGACTCTTAACCGGGGAGCTGTTTTTT	CASSQESPRLLTGELFF
-	TRBD1	TRBV7-9	TRBJ1-2	TGTGCCAGCAGAAGTCAGGGGGCGGTGGGAACCTATGGCTACACCTTC	CASRSQGAVGTYGYTF
-	-	TRBV11-2	TRBJ2-5	TGTGCCAGCCGCTTAGCCGGAGCGGAGACCCAGTACTTC	CASRLAGAETQYF
many	-	TRBV12-3/TRBV12-4	TRBJ1-5	TGTGCCAGCAGTTTAGGTTCAGGGTATACGGCCCAGCATTTT	CASSLGSGYTAQHF
-	TRBD1	TRBV6-5	TRBJ2-4	TGTGCCAGCAGCTACGGGGGGACAGGGGCCAAAAACATTCAGTACTTC	CASSYGGTGAKNIQYF
-	-	TRBV15	TRBJ2-5	TGTGCCACCAGCAGAGAGCCGGGGGGCGAGGAGACCCAGTACTTC	CATSREPGGEETQYF
-	-	TRBV4-1	TRBJ1-2	TGCGCCAGCAGCCAAGGACCGAGAAACTATGGCTACACCTTC	CASSQGPRNYGYTF
-	-	TRBV20-1	TRBJ2-1	TGCAGTGCTAGAGATGGTAGCGGTAGAGGGCTCAATGAGCAGTTCTTC	CSARDGSGRGLNEQFF
few	TRBD1	TRBV5-4	TRBJ2-1	TGTGCCAGCTTACCCGCAGGGGGCTATTACAATGAGCAGTTCTTC	CASLPAGGYYNEQFF
-	-	TRBV6-1	TRBJ2-7	TGTGCCAGCAGTGACCCGACAGCGACAACCTACGAGCAGCACTTC	CASSDPTATTYEQHF
-	-	TRBV2	TRBJ2-1	TGTGCCAGCAGCAAAACCTACCAGCAGTTCTTC	CASSKTYQQFF
few	TRBD1	TRBV7-9	TRBJ1-1	TGTGCCAGCAGCTTAACCGGGACAGCGATGAACACTGAAGCTTTCTTT	CASSLTGTAMNTEAFF
many	TRBD1	TRBV4-1	TRBJ2-3	TGCGCCAGCAGCCACTACCTAACAGGGGGCTCGCGAACAGATACGCAGTATTTT	CASSHYLTGGSRTDTQYF
-	-	TRBV15	TRBJ2-1	TGTGCCACCAGCAGACAGGGTATGAATGAGCAGTTCTTC	CATSRQGMNEQFF
few	-	TRBV7-9	TRBJ2-6	TGTGCCAGCTGCCTTGGTGGGGCCAACGTCCTGACTTTC	CASCLGGANVLTF
-	-	TRBV7-9	TRBJ1-1	TGTGCCAGCAGCCCCCTCGAGGGAGGAGCTTTCTTT	CASSPLEGGAFF
-	-	TRBV7-2	TRBJ1-3	TGTGCCAGCAGCTTATTTACGGAGACCATATATTTT	CASSLFTETIYF
-	-	TRBV3-1	TRBJ2-2	TGTGCCAGCAGCCAAGGCCAGGGGTTGACCGGGGAGCTGTTTTTT	CASSQGQGLTGELFF
-	TRBD1	TRBV7-9	TRBJ1-2	TGTGCCAGCAGCTTGACAGGGGGCCATGGCTACACCTTC	CASSLTGGHGYTF
few	-	TRBV3-1	TRBJ1-2	TGTGCCAGCAGCCAGCGGCAGGGCCCTACGGAGGGCTACACCTTC	CASSQRQGPTEGYTF
-	TRBD1	TRBV6-6	TRBJ1-1	TGTGCCAGCAGTAAACGGGACAGTCGGCTGGGGGAAGCTTTCTTT	CASSKRDSRLGEAFF
few	-	TRBV7-2	TRBJ1-3	TGTGCCAGCAGCTCCTACCAGGGGAGTGGAAACACCATATATTTT	CASSSYQGSGNTIYF
-	-	TRBV28	TRBJ2-5	TGTGCCAGCAGTTTTCTACAGGGCCAAGAGACCCAGTACTTC	CASSFLQGQETQYF
many	TRBD1	TRBV5-1	TRBJ1-1	TGCGCCAGCAGCGCGGGACAGAGTACCGCCTTTGAAGCTTTCTTT	CASSAGQSTAFEAFF
-	-	TRBV7-8	TRBJ1-3	TGTGCCAGCGGGACCAGTGGAAACATCATATATTTT	CASGTSGNIIYF